The clone carrying this T cell receptor beta chain was counted ten times or more. Its antigen remains unidentified. The source of the sample is a study of T cells in Graves' hyperthyroidism and ophthalmopathy. The source material, RNA transcripts, was used to amplify TCR beta CDR3 regions. First-round RT-PCR targeting the TCR CDR3 was performed with the HTBI primer set. One entry per CDR3 protein results from TCRdb running MiXCR on the multiplex PCR reads. The sample has about 840,000 distinct CDR3 sequences, over 35% seen once; the top ten hold 8.9%. The V gene's germline CDR1 is SNHLY and CDR2 FYNNEI. V lost 11 bases and J lost 3, with 13 bases in between. The CDR3 length is 12 residues. Study observations and caveats: Blood also contained most expanded thyroid clonotypes above 0.001.

The receptor was isolated from a man between 18 and 29 years old with Graves' hyperthyroidism. The chain recombines TRBV2 with TRBJ1-1, with unresolved D. The sequenced material came from blood. CDR3 in amino acids: CAVLLVDTEAFF. The CDR3 coding sequence is TGTGCCGTTTTACTGGTTGACACTGAAGCTTTCTTT.